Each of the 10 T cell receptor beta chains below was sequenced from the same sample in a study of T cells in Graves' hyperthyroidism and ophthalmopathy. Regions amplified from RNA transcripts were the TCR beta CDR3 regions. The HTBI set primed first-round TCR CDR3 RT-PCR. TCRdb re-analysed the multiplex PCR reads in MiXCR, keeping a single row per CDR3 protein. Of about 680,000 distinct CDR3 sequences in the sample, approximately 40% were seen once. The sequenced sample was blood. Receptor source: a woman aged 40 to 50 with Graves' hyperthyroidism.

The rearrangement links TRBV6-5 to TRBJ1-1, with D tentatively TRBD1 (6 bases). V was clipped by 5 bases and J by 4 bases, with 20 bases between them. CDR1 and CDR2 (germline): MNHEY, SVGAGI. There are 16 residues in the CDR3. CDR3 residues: CASSPLQGGGTTEAFF. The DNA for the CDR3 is TGTGCCAGCAGTCCCCTCCAAGGGGGGGGAACCACTGAAGCTTTCTTT.

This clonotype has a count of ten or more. CDR3 DNA: TGTGCCACCAGTGATCCGATGGGAGGGGACACTGAAGCTTTCTTT. Its protein product is CATSDPMGGDTEAFF. This chain joins TRBV24-1 and TRBJ1-1, with D tentatively TRBD1 (5 bases). V was shortened by 3 bases and J by 3 bases, with 13 bases between the two germline ends. The CDR3 is 15 amino acids. The germline V gene has CDR1 KGHDR and CDR2 SFDVKD.

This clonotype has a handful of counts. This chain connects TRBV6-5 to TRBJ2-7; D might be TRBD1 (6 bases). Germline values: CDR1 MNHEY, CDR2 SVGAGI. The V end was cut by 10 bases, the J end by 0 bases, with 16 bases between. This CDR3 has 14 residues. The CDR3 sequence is CATSRQASSYEQYF. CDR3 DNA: TGTGCCACCTCAAGACAGGCTAGCTCCTACGAGCAGTACTTC.

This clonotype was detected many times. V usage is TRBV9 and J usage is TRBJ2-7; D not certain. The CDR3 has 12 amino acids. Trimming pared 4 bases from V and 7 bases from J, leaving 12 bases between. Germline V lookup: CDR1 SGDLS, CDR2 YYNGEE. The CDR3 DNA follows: TGTGCCAGCAGCACAACGAACTCTGAGCAGTACTTC. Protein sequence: CASSTTNSEQYF. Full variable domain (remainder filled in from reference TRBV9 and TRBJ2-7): DSGVTQTPKHLITATGQRVTLRCSPRSGDLSVYWYQQSLDQGLQFLIQYYNGEERAKGNILERFSAQQFPDLHSELNLSSLELGDSALYFCASSTTNSEQYFGPGTRLTVT.

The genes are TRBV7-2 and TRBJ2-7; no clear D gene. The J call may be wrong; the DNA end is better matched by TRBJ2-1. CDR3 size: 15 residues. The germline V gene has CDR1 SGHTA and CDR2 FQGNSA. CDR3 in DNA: TGTGCCAGCAGCTCCATGGGTGGAGCCTACAATGAGCAGTTCTTC. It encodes CASSSMGGAYNEQFF.

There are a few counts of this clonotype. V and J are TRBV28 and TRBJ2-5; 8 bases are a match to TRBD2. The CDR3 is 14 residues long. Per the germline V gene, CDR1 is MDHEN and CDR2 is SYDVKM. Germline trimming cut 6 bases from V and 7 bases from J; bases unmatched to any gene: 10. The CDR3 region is CASRLAGHDPTQYF. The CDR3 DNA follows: TGTGCCAGCAGATTAGCGGGGCACGACCCGACCCAGTACTTC. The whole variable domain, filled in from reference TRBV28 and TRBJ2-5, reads DVKVTQSSRYLVKRTGEKVFLECVQDMDHENMFWYRQDPGLGLRLIYFSYDVKMKEKGDIPEGYSVSREKKERFSLILESASTNQTSMYLCASRLAGHDPTQYFGPGTRLLVL.

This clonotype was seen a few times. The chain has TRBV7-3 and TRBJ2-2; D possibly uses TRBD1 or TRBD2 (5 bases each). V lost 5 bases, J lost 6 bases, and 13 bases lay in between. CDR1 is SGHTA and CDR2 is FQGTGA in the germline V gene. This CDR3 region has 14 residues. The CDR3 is CASSQAQGAGELFF. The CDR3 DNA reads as TGTGCCAGCAGCCAAGCTCAGGGAGCCGGGGAGCTGTTTTTT.

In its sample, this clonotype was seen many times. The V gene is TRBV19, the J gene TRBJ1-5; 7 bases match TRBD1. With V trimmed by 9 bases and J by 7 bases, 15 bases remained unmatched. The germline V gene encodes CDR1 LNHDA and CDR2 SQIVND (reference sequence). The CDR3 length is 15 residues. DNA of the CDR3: TGTGCCAGCACAGGGGTTGGCGGCGGAGGACAGCCCCAGCATTTT. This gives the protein CASTGVGGGGQPQHF.

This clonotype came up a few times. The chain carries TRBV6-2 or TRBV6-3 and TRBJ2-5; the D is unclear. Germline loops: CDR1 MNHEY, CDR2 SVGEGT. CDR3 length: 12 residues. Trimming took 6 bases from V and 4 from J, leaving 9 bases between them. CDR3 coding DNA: TGTGCCAGCAGCATAACGAGAGAGACCCAGTACTTC. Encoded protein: CASSITRETQYF.

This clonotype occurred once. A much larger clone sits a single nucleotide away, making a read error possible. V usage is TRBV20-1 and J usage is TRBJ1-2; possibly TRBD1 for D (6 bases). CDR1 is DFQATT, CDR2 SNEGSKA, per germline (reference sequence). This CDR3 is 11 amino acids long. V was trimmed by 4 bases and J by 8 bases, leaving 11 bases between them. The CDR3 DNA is TGCAGTGCTAAGGGGGTTGGCGGCTACACCTTC. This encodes CSAKGVGGYTF.